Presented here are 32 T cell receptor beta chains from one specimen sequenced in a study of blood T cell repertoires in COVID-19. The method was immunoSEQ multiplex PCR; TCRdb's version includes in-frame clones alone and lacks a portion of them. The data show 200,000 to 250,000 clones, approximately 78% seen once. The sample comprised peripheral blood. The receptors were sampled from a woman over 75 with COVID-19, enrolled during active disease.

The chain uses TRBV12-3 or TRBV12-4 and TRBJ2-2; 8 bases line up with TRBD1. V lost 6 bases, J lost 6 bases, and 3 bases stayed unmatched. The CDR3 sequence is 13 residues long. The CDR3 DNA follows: TGTGCCAGCAGGACAGGGGAGGCCGGGGAGCTGTTTTTT. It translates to CASRTGEAGELFF.

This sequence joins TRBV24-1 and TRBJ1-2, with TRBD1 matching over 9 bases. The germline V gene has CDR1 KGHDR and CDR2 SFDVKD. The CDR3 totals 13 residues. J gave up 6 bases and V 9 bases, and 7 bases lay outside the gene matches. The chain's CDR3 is CATPGTGLNGYTF. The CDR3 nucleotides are TGTGCCACCCCTGGGACAGGGCTAAATGGCTACACCTTC.

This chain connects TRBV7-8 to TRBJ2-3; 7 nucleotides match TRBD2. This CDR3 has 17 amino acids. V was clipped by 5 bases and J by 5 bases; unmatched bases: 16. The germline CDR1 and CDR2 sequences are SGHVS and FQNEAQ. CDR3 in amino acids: CASSTVREGLAGDTQYF. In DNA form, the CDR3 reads TGTGCCAGCAGCACCGTGAGGGAGGGCCTAGCTGGAGATACGCAGTATTTT.

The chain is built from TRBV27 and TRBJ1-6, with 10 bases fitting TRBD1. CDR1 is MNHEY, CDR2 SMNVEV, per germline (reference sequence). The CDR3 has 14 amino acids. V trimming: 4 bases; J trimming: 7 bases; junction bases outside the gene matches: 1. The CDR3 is CASSWTGGNSPLHF. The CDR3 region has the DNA TGTGCCAGCAGTTGGACAGGGGGAAATTCACCCCTCCACTTT.

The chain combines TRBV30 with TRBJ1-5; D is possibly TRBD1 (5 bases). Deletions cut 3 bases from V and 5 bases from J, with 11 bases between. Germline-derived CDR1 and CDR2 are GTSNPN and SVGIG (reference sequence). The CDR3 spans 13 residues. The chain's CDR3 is CAWRGQGDQPQHF. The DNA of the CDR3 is TGTGCCTGGAGGGGTCAGGGTGATCAGCCCCAGCATTTT.

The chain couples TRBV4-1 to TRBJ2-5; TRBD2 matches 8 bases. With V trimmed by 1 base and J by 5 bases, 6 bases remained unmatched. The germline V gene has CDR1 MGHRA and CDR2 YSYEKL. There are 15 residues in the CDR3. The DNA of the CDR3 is TGCGCCAGCAGCCAAGGATGGCGGGGGGAGGAGACCCAGTACTTC. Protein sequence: CASSQGWRGEETQYF.

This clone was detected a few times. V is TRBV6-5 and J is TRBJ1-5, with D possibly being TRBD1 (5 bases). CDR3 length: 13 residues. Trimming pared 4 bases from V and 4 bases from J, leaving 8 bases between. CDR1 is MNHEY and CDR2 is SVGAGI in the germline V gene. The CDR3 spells CASSLQGNQPQHF. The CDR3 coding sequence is TGTGCCAGCAGTTTGCAGGGAAATCAGCCCCAGCATTTT.

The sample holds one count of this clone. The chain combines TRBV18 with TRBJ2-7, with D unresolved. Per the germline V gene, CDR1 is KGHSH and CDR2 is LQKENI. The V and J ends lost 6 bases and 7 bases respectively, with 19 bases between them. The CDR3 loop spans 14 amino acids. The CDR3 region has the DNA TGTGCCAGCTCCAGAGGCATTAACCTGCGGGAGCAGTACTTC. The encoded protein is CASSRGINLREQYF.

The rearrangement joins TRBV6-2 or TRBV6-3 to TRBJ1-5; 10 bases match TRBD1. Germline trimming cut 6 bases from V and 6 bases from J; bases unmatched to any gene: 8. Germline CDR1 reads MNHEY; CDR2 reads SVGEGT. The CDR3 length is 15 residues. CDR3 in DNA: TGTGCCAGCAGCTTGACAGGGGGCTTATCTCAGCCCCAGCATTTT. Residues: CASSLTGGLSQPQHF.

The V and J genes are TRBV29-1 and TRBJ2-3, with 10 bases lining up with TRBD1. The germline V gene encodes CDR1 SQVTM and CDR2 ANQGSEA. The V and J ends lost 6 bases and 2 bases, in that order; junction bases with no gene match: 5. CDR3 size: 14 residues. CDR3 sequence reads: CSVIGTGVTDTQYF. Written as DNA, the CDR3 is TGCAGCGTAATTGGGACAGGGGTCACAGATACGCAGTATTTT.

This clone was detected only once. The CDR3 loop is CASSGGGSGANVLTF. As DNA, the CDR3 is TGTGCCAGCAGCGGCGGGGGGTCTGGGGCCAACGTCCTGACTTTC. The chain has TRBV7-2 and TRBJ2-6; 8 bases map to TRBD2. There are 15 residues in the CDR3. V shed 5 bases, J shed 1 base, and the junction held 1 base outside the gene matches. Germline values: CDR1 SGHTA, CDR2 FQGNSA.

DNA for the CDR3: TGCGCCAGCAGCCGCTACACCGATCAGGGGAACACTGAAGCTTTCTTT. Translating it yields CASSRYTDQGNTEAFF. The chain carries TRBV4-1 and TRBJ1-1, with TRBD1 as a possible D gene (5 bases). The CDR3 runs 16 residues. The V gene lost 4 bases and the J gene lost 1 base, with 16 bases spanning the gap. Germline CDR1 is MGHRA and CDR2 is YSYEKL.

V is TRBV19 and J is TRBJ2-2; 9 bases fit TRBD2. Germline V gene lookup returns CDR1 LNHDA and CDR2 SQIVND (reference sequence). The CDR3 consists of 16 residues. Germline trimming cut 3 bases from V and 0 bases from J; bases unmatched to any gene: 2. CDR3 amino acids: CASSIVAGANTGELFF. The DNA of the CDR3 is TGTGCCAGTAGTATCGTAGCGGGAGCGAACACCGGGGAGCTGTTTTTT.

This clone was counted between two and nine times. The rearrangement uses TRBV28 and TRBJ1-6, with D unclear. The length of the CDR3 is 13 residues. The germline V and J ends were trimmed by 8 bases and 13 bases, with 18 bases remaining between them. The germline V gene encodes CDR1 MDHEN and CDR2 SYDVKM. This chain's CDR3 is CASHPARWEPLHF. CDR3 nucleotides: TGTGCCAGCCACCCTGCTAGATGGGAGCCCCTCCACTTT. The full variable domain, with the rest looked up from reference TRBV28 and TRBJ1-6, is DVKVTQSSRYLVKRTGEKVFLECVQDMDHENMFWYRQDPGLGLRLIYFSYDVKMKEKGDIPEGYSVSREKKERFSLILESASTNQTSMYLCASHPARWEPLHFGNGTRLTVT.

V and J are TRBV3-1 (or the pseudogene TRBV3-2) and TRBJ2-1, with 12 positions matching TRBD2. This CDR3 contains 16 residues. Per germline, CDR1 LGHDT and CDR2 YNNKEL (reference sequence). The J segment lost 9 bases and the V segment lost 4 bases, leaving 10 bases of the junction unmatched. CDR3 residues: CASSLWASGGASEQFF. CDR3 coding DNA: TGTGCCAGCAGCCTGTGGGCTAGCGGGGGGGCCTCTGAGCAGTTCTTC.

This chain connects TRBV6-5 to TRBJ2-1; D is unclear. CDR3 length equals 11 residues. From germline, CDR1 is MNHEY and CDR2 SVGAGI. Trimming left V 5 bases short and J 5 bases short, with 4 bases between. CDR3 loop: CASSLNNEQFF. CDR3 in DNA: TGTGCCAGCAGTCTAAACAATGAGCAGTTCTTC.

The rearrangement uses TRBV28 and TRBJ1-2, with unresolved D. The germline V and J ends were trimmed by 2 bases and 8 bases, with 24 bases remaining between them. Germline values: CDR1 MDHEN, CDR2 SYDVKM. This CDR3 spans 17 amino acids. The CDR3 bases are TGTGCCAGCAGTTTAGAACCGGGGTCCGGTAGAATATCCGGCTACACCTTC. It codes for CASSLEPGSGRISGYTF.

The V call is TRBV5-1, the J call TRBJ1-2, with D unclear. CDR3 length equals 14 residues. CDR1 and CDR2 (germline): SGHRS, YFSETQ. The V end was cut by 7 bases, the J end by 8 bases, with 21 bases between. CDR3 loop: CASRRPGEVGGYTF. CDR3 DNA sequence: TGCGCCAGCCGACGACCCGGGGAGGTCGGAGGCTACACCTTC.

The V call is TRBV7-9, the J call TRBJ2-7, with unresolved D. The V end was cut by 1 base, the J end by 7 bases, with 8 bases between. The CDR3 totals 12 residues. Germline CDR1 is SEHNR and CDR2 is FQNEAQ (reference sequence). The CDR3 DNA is TGTGCCAGCAGCTTAGGAGCAAAAGAGCAGTACTTC. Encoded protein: CASSLGAKEQYF.

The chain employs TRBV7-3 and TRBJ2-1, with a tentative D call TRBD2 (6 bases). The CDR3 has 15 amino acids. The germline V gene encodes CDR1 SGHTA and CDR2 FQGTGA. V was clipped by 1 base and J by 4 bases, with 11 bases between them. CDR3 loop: CASSLSGGAYNEQFF. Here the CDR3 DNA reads TGTGCCAGCAGCTTAAGCGGAGGGGCTTACAATGAGCAGTTCTTC.

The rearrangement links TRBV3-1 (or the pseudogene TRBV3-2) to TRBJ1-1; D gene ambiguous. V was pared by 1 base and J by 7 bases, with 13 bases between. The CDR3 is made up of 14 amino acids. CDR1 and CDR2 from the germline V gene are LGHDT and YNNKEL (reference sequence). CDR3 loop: CASSQGSPRDEAFF. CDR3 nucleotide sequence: TGTGCCAGCAGCCAAGGGTCCCCCCGCGATGAAGCTTTCTTT.

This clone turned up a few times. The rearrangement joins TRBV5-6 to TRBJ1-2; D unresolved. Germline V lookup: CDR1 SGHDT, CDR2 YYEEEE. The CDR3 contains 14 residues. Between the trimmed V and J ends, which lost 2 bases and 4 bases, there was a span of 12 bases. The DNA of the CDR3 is TGTGCCAGCAGCTTAATTAATCCCCTCTATGGCTACACCTTC. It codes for CASSLINPLYGYTF.

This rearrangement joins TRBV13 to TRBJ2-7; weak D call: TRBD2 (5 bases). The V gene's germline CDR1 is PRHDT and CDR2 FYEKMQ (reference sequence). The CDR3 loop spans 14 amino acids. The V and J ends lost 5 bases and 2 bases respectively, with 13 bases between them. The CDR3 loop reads CASSKLGDTYEQYF. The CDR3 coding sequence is TGTGCCAGCAGCAAACTCGGGGATACCTACGAGCAGTACTTC. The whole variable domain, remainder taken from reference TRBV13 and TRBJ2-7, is AAGVIQSPRHLIKEKRETATLKCYPIPRHDTVYWYQQGPGQDPQFLISFYEKMQSDKGSIPDRFSAQQFSDYHSELNMSSLELGDSALYFCASSKLGDTYEQYFGPGTRLTVT.

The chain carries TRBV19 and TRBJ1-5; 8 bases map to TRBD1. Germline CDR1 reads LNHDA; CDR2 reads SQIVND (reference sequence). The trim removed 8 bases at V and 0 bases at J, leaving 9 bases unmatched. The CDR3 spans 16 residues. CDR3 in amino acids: CASQYGTGASNQPQHF. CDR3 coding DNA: TGTGCCAGTCAGTATGGGACAGGAGCTAGCAATCAGCCCCAGCATTTT.

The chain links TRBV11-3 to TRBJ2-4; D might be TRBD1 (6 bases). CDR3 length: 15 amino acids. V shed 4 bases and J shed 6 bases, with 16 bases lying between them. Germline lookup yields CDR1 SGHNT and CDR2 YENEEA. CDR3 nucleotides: TGTGCCAGCAGCTCACGGACAGCAGGACTAAACATTCAGTACTTC. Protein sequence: CASSSRTAGLNIQYF.

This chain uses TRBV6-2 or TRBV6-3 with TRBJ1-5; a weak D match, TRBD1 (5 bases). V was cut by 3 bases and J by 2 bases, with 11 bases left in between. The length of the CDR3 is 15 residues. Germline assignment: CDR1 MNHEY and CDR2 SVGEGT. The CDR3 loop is CASSYRGAGNQPQHF. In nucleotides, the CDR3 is TGTGCCAGCAGTTATCGTGGGGCCGGCAATCAGCCCCAGCATTTT.

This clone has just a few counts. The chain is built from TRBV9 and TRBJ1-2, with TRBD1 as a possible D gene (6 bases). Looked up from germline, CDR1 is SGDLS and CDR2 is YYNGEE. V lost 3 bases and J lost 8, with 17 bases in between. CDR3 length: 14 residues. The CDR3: CASSASRTGQGYTF. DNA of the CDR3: TGTGCCAGCAGCGCTTCTCGTACTGGACAGGGCTACACCTTC. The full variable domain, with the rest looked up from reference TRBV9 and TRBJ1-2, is DSGVTQTPKHLITATGQRVTLRCSPRSGDLSVYWYQQSLDQGLQFLIQYYNGEERAKGNILERFSAQQFPDLHSELNLSSLELGDSALYFCASSASRTGQGYTFGSGTRLTVV.

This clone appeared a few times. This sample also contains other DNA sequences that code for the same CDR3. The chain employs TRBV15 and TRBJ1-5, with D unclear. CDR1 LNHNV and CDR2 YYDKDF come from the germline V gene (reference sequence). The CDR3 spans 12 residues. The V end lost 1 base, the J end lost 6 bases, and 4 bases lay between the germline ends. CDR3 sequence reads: CATSRAGQPQHF. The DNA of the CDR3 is TGTGCCACCAGCAGAGCGGGTCAGCCCCAGCATTTT.

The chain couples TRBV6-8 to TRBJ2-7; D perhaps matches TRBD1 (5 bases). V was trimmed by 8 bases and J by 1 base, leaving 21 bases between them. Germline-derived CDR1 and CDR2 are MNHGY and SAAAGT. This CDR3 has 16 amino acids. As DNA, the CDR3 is TGTGCCAGCGCCGTACGTTCCGGTGACAGTTCCTACGAGCAGTACTTC. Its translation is CASAVRSGDSSYEQYF.

This CDR3 is CASRGRGNTGELFF. The CDR3 DNA is TGTGCCAGCAGGGGGCGAGGGAACACCGGGGAGCTGTTTTTT. The rearrangement links TRBV6-5 to TRBJ2-2, with a tentative D call TRBD1 (5 bases). This CDR3 region has 14 residues. Germline lookup yields CDR1 MNHEY and CDR2 SVGAGI. V lost 6 bases and J lost 1, with 9 bases in between.

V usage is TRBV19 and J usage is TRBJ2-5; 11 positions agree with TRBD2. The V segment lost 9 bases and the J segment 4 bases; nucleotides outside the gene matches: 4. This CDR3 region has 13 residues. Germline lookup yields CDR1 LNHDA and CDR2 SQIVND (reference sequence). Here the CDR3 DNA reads TGTGCCAGCGCTAGCGGGGGGAGAGAGACCCAGTACTTC. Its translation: CASASGGRETQYF.

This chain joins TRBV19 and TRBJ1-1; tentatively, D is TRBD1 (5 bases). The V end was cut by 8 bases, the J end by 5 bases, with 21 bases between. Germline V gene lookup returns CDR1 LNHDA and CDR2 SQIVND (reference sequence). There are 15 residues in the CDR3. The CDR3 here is CASHPGGKGDTEAFF. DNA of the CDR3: TGTGCCAGTCACCCGGGGGGGAAAGGAGATACTGAAGCTTTCTTT.